This TCR beta chain came from a study of T cells in Graves' hyperthyroidism and ophthalmopathy. Study-wide results and limits: Ophthalmopathy was model-predicted a median approximately six months pre-onset.

Ten or more counts support this clonotype. Its antigen is still unknown. TCR beta CDR3 sequences were amplified from RNA transcripts. In the first-round RT-PCR of the TCR CDR3, the HTBI primer set was used. Each CDR3 protein is one row after TCRdb ran MiXCR on the multiplex PCR reads. Of just over 550,000 distinct CDR3 sequences detected, more than 45% appear once; the ten largest clones hold about 7.9%. The sequencing sample was made of peripheral blood or thyroid tissue (not recorded which). The receptor comes from a woman between 18 and 29 years old with Graves' hyperthyroidism.

The CDR3: CASSWTDRENYGYTF. The DNA for the CDR3 is TGTGCCAGCAGCTGGACCGACAGGGAGAACTATGGCTACACCTTC. The V and J genes are TRBV2 and TRBJ1-2; 7 bases align to TRBD1. Germline CDR1 is SNHLY and CDR2 is FYNNEI. The CDR3 length is 15 residues. V lost 6 bases, J lost 2 bases, and 9 bases stayed unmatched.